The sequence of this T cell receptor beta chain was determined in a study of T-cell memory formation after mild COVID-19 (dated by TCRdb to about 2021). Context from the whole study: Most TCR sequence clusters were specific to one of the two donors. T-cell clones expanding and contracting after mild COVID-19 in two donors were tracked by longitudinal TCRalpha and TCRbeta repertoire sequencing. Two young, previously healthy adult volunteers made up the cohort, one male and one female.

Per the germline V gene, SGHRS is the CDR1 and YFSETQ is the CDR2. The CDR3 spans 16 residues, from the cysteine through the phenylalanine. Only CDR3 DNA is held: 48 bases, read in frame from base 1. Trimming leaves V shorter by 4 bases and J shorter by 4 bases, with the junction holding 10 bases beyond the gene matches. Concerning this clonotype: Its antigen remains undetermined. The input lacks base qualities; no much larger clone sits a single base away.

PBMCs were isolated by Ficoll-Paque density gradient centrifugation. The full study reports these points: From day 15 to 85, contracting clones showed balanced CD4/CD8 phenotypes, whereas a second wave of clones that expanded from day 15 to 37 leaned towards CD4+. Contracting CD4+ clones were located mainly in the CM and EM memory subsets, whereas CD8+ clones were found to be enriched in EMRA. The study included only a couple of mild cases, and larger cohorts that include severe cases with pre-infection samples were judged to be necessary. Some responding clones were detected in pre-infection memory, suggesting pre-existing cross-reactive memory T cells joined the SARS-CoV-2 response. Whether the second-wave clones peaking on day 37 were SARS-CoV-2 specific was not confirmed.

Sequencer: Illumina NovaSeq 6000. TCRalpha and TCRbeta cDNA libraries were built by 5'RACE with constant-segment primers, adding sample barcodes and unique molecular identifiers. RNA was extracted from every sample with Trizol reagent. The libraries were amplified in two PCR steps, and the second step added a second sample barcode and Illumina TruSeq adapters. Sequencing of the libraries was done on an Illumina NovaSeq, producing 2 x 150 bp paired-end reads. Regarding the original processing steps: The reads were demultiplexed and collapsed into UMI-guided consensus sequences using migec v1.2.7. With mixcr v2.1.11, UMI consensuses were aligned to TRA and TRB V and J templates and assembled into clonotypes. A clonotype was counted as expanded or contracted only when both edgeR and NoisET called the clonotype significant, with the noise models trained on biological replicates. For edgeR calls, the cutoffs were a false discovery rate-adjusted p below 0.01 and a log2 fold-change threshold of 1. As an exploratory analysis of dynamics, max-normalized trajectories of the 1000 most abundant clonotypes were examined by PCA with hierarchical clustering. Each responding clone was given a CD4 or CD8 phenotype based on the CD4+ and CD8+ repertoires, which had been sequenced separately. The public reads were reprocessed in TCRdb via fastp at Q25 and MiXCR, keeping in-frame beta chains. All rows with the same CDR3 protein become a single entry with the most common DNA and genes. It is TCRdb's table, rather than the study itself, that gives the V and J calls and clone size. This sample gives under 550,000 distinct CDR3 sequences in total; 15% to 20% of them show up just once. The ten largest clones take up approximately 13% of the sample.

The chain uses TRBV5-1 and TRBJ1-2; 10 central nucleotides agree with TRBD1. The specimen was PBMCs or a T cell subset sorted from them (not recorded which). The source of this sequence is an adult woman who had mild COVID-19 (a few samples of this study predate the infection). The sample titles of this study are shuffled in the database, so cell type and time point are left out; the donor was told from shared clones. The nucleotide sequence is TGCGCCAGCAGCGCCCAGACAGGGGGCGCGAGCTATGGCTACACCTTC. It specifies CASSAQTGGASYGYTF.